Listed below are T cell receptor beta chains from one sample, sequenced in a study of cytomegalovirus exposure and HLA in healthy donors. The method was immunoSEQ multiplex PCR; TCRdb's version includes in-frame clones alone and lacks a portion of them. The data hold under 150,000 clones, with around 80% observed a single time. Material for sequencing was PBMCs. The receptors were sampled from a man between 50 and 59 years old in good health and CMV-seronegative. Each CDR3 is given with its conserved first and last residue. A D gene is named only where the DNA matches it firmly. Clone size appears in some rows only: once, few, many, or a class for an expanded clone.

J: TRBJ2-7
V: TRBV19
D: NA
size: NA
DNA: TGTGCCAGTAGTATAAGGGGTCGGTACGAGCAGTACTTC
CDR3: CASSIRGRYEQYF

J: TRBJ1-5
V: TRBV28
D: NA
size: once
DNA: TGTGCCAGCAGTCCGACGGGGATCAATCAGCCCCAGCATTTT
CDR3: CASSPTGINQPQHF

J: TRBJ2-7
V: TRBV19
D: TRBD1
size: once
DNA: TGTGCCAGTAGTTGGGACAGGAGCTACGAGCAGTACTTC
CDR3: CASSWDRSYEQYF

J: TRBJ1-2
V: TRBV25-1
D: TRBD1
size: NA
DNA: TGTGCCAGCAGTGAGACAGGGGCCGGGTATGGCTACACCTTC
CDR3: CASSETGAGYGYTF

J: TRBJ2-3
V: TRBV6-5
D: NA
size: NA
DNA: TGTGCCAGCACGGGGGAGGGGGGAAGGGCAGATACGCAGTATTTT
CDR3: CASTGEGGRADTQYF

J: TRBJ2-7
V: TRBV27
D: NA
size: NA
DNA: TGTGCCAGCAGTTACGCTAGAGGTTACGAGCAGTACTTC
CDR3: CASSYARGYEQYF

J: TRBJ1-4
V: TRBV28
D: TRBD1
size: NA
DNA: TGTGCCAGCAGACCCGGGACAGGGGATGAAAAACTGTTTTTT
CDR3: CASRPGTGDEKLFF

J: TRBJ2-7
V: TRBV18
D: NA
size: once
DNA: TGTGCCAGCTCACCGAAAAACAGGGACTACGAGCAGTACTTC
CDR3: CASSPKNRDYEQYF

J: TRBJ1-5
V: TRBV27
D: NA
size: NA
DNA: TGTGCCAGCAGTCCCATATGGGAGGTTAGCAATCAGCCCCAGCATTTT
CDR3: CASSPIWEVSNQPQHF

J: TRBJ2-5
V: TRBV19
D: NA
size: NA
DNA: TGTGCCAGTAGTATCTACGGGGATGAAGAGACCCAGTACTTC
CDR3: CASSIYGDEETQYF

J: TRBJ1-3
V: TRBV6-5
D: TRBD1
size: NA
DNA: TGTGCCAGCAGTTACAACATGCAGGGGGGCGCCACCATATATTTT
CDR3: CASSYNMQGGATIYF

J: TRBJ2-1
V: TRBV6-1
D: TRBD2
size: NA
DNA: TGTGCTGCGCCCGGGACTACTAACTTCGGGCAGTTCTTC
CDR3: CAAPGTTNFGQFF

J: TRBJ2-5
V: TRBV29-1
D: TRBD1
size: NA
DNA: TGCAGCGCTGACCGATGGGACAGGGGCCAAGAGACCCAGTACTTC
CDR3: CSADRWDRGQETQYF

J: TRBJ1-5
V: TRBV27
D: NA
size: once
DNA: TGTGCCAGCAGTTTTGTTGCCCAGGGGTTTTCAAATCAGCCCCAGCATTTT
CDR3: CASSFVAQGFSNQPQHF

J: TRBJ1-1
V: TRBV5-1
D: NA
size: NA
DNA: TGCGCCAGCAGCGTTCAAGGGGCGAACCTAAACACTGAAGCTTTCTTT
CDR3: CASSVQGANLNTEAFF

J: TRBJ2-7
V: TRBV7-9
D: TRBD1
size: NA
DNA: TGTGCCAGCAGCCTCGACAGGGTTGGTTACGAGCAGTACTTC
CDR3: CASSLDRVGYEQYF

J: TRBJ2-3
V: TRBV6-1
D: TRBD2
size: NA
DNA: TGTGCCAGCAGTGAAGGACTAGCGGCCACAGATACGCAGTATTTT
CDR3: CASSEGLAATDTQYF

J: TRBJ2-1
V: TRBV7-9
D: NA
size: NA
DNA: TGTGCCAGCAGCTTCCGGGGGAGCTCCTACAATGAGCAGTTCTTC
CDR3: CASSFRGSSYNEQFF

J: TRBJ2-7
V: TRBV27
D: NA
size: once
DNA: TGTGCCAGCAGTTTCAGCACGGGCTACGAGCAGTACTTC
CDR3: CASSFSTGYEQYF

J: TRBJ1-2
V: TRBV11-2
D: NA
size: NA
DNA: TGTGTCAGCAGCCTACATCCGGGGGACTATGGCTACACCTTC
CDR3: CVSSLHPGDYGYTF

J: TRBJ1-6
V: TRBV6-1
D: NA
size: NA
DNA: TGTGCCAGCCAGCGGAGCTCCTATAATTCACCCCTCCACTTT
CDR3: CASQRSSYNSPLHF

J: TRBJ2-7
V: TRBV4-1
D: NA
size: NA
DNA: TGCGCCAGCAGCCCCAAGCAGGGCAGCTCCTACGAGCAGTACTTC
CDR3: CASSPKQGSSYEQYF

J: TRBJ2-5
V: TRBV4-3
D: NA
size: NA
DNA: TGCGCCAGCAGCCAAGGGGCTCAAGAGACCCAGTACTTC
CDR3: CASSQGAQETQYF

J: TRBJ2-3
V: TRBV9
D: TRBD2
size: NA
DNA: TGTGCCAGCAGCGATAGCGGGGGGGCCCTAGATACGCAGTATTTT
CDR3: CASSDSGGALDTQYF

J: TRBJ2-2
V: TRBV6-5
D: NA
size: NA
DNA: TGTGCCAGCAGCCCCTGGGAGCACACCGGGGAGCTGTTTTTT
CDR3: CASSPWEHTGELFF

J: TRBJ2-2
V: TRBV18
D: TRBD2
size: NA
DNA: TGTGCCAGCTCAGCCCTAACTAGCGGGGTGAACACCGGGGAGCTGTTTTTT
CDR3: CASSALTSGVNTGELFF

J: TRBJ1-5
V: TRBV7-8
D: NA
size: NA
DNA: TGTGCCAGCAGCGTCGGGGAGTGGCAGCCCCAGCATTTT
CDR3: CASSVGEWQPQHF

J: TRBJ1-4
V: TRBV2
D: NA
size: NA
DNA: TGTGCCCGCCAAGAGAATGAAAAACTGTTTTTT
CDR3: CARQENEKLFF

J: TRBJ2-1
V: TRBV6-5
D: TRBD1
size: NA
DNA: TGTGCCAGCAGACGACCGGGACAGTCCTACAATGAGCAGTTCTTC
CDR3: CASRRPGQSYNEQFF

J: TRBJ1-4
V: TRBV18
D: TRBD1
size: NA
DNA: TGTGCCAGCTCAAAGGATACAGGGGGCGAAACTAATGAAAAACTGTTTTTT
CDR3: CASSKDTGGETNEKLFF

J: TRBJ1-5
V: TRBV4-1
D: NA
size: NA
DNA: TGCGCCAGCAGCGAAGGAGGCTTGGGGCGCGGCAATCAGCCCCAGCATTTT
CDR3: CASSEGGLGRGNQPQHF

J: TRBJ1-1
V: TRBV2
D: NA
size: NA
DNA: TGTGCCAGCAGCGAACAGGGCCCCGGATCCGCTGAAGCTTTCTTT
CDR3: CASSEQGPGSAEAFF

J: TRBJ1-1
V: TRBV5-1
D: NA
size: NA
DNA: TGCGCCAGCAGCGATCAGGGTCGGGCTTTCTTT
CDR3: CASSDQGRAFF

J: TRBJ2-2
V: TRBV5-4
D: NA
size: NA
DNA: TGTGCCAGCAGCCCCGAACTGAACACCGGGGAGCTGTTTTTT
CDR3: CASSPELNTGELFF

J: TRBJ2-3
V: TRBV5-1
D: NA
size: NA
DNA: TGCGCCAGCAGCGGGGGGTCGGTAGATACGCAGTATTTT
CDR3: CASSGGSVDTQYF

J: TRBJ1-5
V: TRBV4-1
D: TRBD1
size: NA
DNA: TGCGCCAGCAGCCAAGCTGGGACAGGGAATCAGCCCCAGCATTTT
CDR3: CASSQAGTGNQPQHF

J: TRBJ2-7
V: TRBV19
D: NA
size: NA
DNA: TGTGCCAGTAGTATGGACAGTTCGTCCTACGAGCAGTACTTC
CDR3: CASSMDSSSYEQYF

J: TRBJ1-1
V: TRBV19
D: NA
size: NA
DNA: TGTGCCAGTAGTCCCCGGACAGTAAACACTGAAGCTTTCTTT
CDR3: CASSPRTVNTEAFF

J: TRBJ2-1
V: TRBV29-1
D: TRBD1
size: NA
DNA: TGCAGCGCTAGGACAGGGGTCTACCGGGGTAATGAGCAGTTCTTC
CDR3: CSARTGVYRGNEQFF

J: TRBJ2-3
V: TRBV6-1
D: TRBD1
size: NA
DNA: TGTGCCAGCAGTGGCCGGGACAGGATCGCAGATACGCAGTATTTT
CDR3: CASSGRDRIADTQYF

J: TRBJ1-1
V: TRBV7-2
D: NA
size: NA
DNA: TGTGCCAGCAGCTTGGGGGGAGACACTGAAGCTTTCTTT
CDR3: CASSLGGDTEAFF

J: TRBJ2-5
V: TRBV5-4
D: NA
size: few
DNA: TGTGCCAGCAGCGCGCCAGGAAACCAAGAGACCCAGTACTTC
CDR3: CASSAPGNQETQYF

J: TRBJ2-7
V: TRBV10-2
D: TRBD2
size: NA
DNA: TGCGCCAGCAGTTCCAGCGGGGGGCACTACGAGCAGTACTTC
CDR3: CASSSSGGHYEQYF

J: TRBJ1-2
V: TRBV6-5
D: TRBD1
size: NA
DNA: TGTGCCAGCAACCCTACAGGGGCCGGCTACTATGGCTACACCTTC
CDR3: CASNPTGAGYYGYTF

J: TRBJ2-7
V: TRBV6-1
D: NA
size: NA
DNA: TGTGCCAGCAGTCAGGGACTCAGGAGCTCCTACGAGCAGTACTTC
CDR3: CASSQGLRSSYEQYF

J: TRBJ2-7
V: TRBV5-1
D: NA
size: NA
DNA: TGCGCCAGCAGCTTGATCCAGGCCTCCTACGAGCAGTACTTC
CDR3: CASSLIQASYEQYF